This T cell receptor (beta chain) stems from a study of T cells in Graves' hyperthyroidism and ophthalmopathy. Study summary: Peripheral blood was drawn at first diagnosis, prior to all treatment.

V dropped 1 base and J dropped 9; count of bases not matched to a gene: 10. Germline CDR1 and CDR2: DFQATT and SNEGSKA (reference sequence). CDR3 length equals 16 residues. Patients with ophthalmopathy all had a Clinical Activity Score of at least 3, a NOSPECS grade of at least 4 and duration under 3 months. Amplified TCR beta CDR3 regions came from RNA transcripts. First-round RT-PCR of the TCR CDR3 relied on the HTBI primer set. TCRdb reprocessed the multiplex PCR reads via MiXCR and lists one record per CDR3 protein. The sample lists fewer than 450,000 distinct CDR3 sequences, over 12% occurring once.

Input material: blood. The sequence was collected from a man over 45 with Graves' ophthalmopathy. The rearrangement joins TRBV20-1 to TRBJ2-1; 12 bases agree with TRBD2. The CDR3 region is CSARGTSGMNDGEQFF. The CDR3 DNA sequence: TGCAGTGCTAGAGGGACTAGCGGGATGAATGACGGTGAGCAGTTCTTC.